Listed below are T cell receptor beta chains from one sample, sequenced in a study of T cell responses to AZD1222 COVID-19 vaccine. Libraries were prepared by immunoSEQ multiplex PCR; TCRdb keeps only in-frame clonotypes and omits some of them. The sample carries some 120,000 clones, more than 75% recorded once. Sequenced material: peripheral blood, taken on day 0 of AZD1222 vaccination. These receptors were taken from an adult in good health. The CDR3 runs from the conserved cysteine through the conserved F or W. The D gene is left open where the match is weak. Size is omitted from some rows. Given values are once, few, many or a class for expanded clones.

clone size,J gene,V gene,D gene,CDR3 protein,CDR3 DNA
NA,TRBJ1-6,TRBV5-1,NA,CASSREANSPLHF,TGCGCCAGCAGCCGGGAGGCTAATTCACCCCTCCACTTT
NA,TRBJ2-2,TRBV4-2,NA,CASSQDLSRNTGELFF,TGTGCCAGCAGCCAAGATCTTTCCAGGAACACCGGGGAGCTGTTTTTT
NA,TRBJ1-4,TRBV28,NA,CASSFSRSATNEKLFF,TGTGCCAGCAGTTTCTCCAGGTCTGCAACTAATGAAAAACTGTTTTTT
NA,TRBJ1-5,TRBV11-2,TRBD1,CASSPTGGNQPQHF,TGTGCCAGCAGCCCCACAGGGGGGAATCAGCCCCAGCATTTT
once,TRBJ2-1,TRBV20-1,TRBD2,CSASQAGGQVEQFF,TGCAGTGCTAGTCAAGCGGGGGGGCAGGTTGAGCAGTTCTTC
once,TRBJ2-5,TRBV21-1,NA,CASSNSGKKETQYF,TGTGCCAGCAGCAACAGCGGGAAGAAAGAGACCCAGTACTTC
NA,TRBJ2-7,TRBV7-3,NA,CASSLVGVSSRTVRHEQYF,TGTGCCAGCAGCTTAGTTGGCGTGTCGTCCAGGACGGTCAGGCACGAGCAGTACTTC
NA,TRBJ2-7,TRBV18,NA,CASSPRFYEQYF,TGTGCCAGCTCACCCAGGTTCTACGAGCAGTACTTC
NA,TRBJ1-4,TRBV7-9,NA,CASSLGRGRGEKLFF,TGTGCCAGCAGCTTAGGGCGGGGGAGAGGCGAAAAACTGTTTTTT
NA,TRBJ1-2,TRBV23-1,TRBD1,CASIPPRPGQGDYGYTF,TGCGCCAGCATTCCCCCACGACCAGGGCAGGGGGACTATGGCTACACCTTC
NA,TRBJ2-2,TRBV19,NA,CASSVVLTNTGELFF,TGTGCCAGTAGTGTAGTACTTACGAACACCGGGGAGCTGTTTTTT
NA,TRBJ2-7,TRBV9,TRBD1,CASSSGGTGEFWEQYF,TGTGCCAGCAGCTCCGGGGGGACAGGGGAATTCTGGGAGCAGTACTTC
NA,TRBJ2-1,TRBV30,TRBD1,CAWRYRDRTYNEQFF,TGTGCCTGGAGGTACCGGGACAGGACCTACAATGAGCAGTTCTTC
NA,TRBJ2-2,TRBV3-1/TRBV3-2,TRBD2,CASKLAGVANTGELFF,TGTGCCAGCAAATTGGCGGGGGTCGCGAACACCGGGGAGCTGTTTTTT
NA,TRBJ2-7,TRBV30,NA,CAWSPAGYEQYF,TGTGCCTGGTCCCCCGCGGGTTACGAGCAGTACTTC
NA,TRBJ2-2,TRBV3-1/TRBV3-2,NA,CASSSSGTGELFF,TGTGCCAGCAGTTCCTCTGGAACCGGGGAGCTGTTTTTT
NA,TRBJ2-7,TRBV6-6,NA,CASSYLGVYEQYF,TGTGCCAGCAGTTACTTGGGGGTCTACGAGCAGTACTTC
NA,TRBJ1-1,TRBV9,TRBD1,CASSSQGDEAFF,TGTGCCAGCAGCTCGCAGGGGGACGAAGCTTTCTTT
NA,TRBJ2-1,TRBV19,TRBD1,CASSPQGATYNEQFF,TGTGCCAGTAGTCCTCAGGGGGCCACCTACAATGAGCAGTTCTTC
NA,TRBJ1-4,TRBV15,NA,CATSRVAGLNEKLFF,TGTGCCACCAGCAGAGTGGCAGGTCTTAATGAAAAACTGTTTTTT
NA,TRBJ1-2,TRBV9,NA,CASSAQVGGYTF,TGTGCCAGCAGCGCACAGGTTGGCGGCTACACCTTC
few,TRBJ2-7,TRBV11-2,NA,CASSLEVQGRYYEQYF,TGTGCCAGCAGCTTAGAAGTACAGGGTCGCTACTACGAGCAGTACTTC